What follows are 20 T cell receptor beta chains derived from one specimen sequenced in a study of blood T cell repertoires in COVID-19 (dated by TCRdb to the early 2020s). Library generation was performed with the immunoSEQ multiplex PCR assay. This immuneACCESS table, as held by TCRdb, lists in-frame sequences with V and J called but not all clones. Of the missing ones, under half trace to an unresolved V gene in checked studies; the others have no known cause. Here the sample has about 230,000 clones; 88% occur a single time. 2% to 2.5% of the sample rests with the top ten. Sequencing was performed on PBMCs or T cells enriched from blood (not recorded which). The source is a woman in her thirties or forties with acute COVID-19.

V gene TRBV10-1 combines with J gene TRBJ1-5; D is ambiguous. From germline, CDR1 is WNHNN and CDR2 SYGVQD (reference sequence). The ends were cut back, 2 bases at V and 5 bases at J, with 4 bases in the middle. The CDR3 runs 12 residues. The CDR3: CASSEPDQPQHF. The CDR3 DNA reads TGCGCCAGCAGTGAGCCCGATCAGCCCCAGCATTTT.

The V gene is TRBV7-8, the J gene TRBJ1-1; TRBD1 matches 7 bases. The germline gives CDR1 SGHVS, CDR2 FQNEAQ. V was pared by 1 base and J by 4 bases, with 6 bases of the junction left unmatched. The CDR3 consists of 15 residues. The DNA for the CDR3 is TGTGCCAGCAGCTTAGAAGCGGCAGGGGGCACTGAAGCTTTCTTT. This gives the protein CASSLEAAGGTEAFF.

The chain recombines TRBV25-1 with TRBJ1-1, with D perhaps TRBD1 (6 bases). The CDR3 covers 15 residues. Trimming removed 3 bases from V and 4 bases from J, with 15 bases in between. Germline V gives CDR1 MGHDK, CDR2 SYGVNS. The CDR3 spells CASSEASGVSTEAFF. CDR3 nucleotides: TGTGCCAGCAGTGAGGCTTCAGGGGTGTCCACTGAAGCTTTCTTT.

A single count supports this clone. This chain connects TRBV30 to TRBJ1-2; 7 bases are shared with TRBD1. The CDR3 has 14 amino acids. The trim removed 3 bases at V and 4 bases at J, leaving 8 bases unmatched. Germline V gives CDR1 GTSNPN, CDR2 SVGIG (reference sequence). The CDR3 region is CAWSIRQGIYGYTF. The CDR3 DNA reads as TGTGCCTGGAGCATCCGACAGGGCATCTATGGCTACACCTTC.

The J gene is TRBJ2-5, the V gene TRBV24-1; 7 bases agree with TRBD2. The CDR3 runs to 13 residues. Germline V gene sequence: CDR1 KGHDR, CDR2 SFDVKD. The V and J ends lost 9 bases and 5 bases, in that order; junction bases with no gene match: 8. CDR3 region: CATGPRERETQYF. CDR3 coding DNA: TGTGCCACCGGCCCGCGGGAGAGGGAGACCCAGTACTTC.

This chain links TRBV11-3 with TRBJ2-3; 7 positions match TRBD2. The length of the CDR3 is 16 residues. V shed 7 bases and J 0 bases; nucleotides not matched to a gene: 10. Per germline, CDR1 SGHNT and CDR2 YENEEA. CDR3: CASKAGRLGSTDTQYF. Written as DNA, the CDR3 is TGTGCCAGCAAAGCGGGGCGATTGGGTAGCACAGATACGCAGTATTTT.

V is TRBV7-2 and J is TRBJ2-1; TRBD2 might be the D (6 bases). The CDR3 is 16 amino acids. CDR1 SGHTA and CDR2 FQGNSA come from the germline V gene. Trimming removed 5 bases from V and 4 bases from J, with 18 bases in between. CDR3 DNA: TGTGCCAGCAGCGCTACTAGCCCCATGGGGTACAATGAGCAGTTCTTC. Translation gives CASSATSPMGYNEQFF. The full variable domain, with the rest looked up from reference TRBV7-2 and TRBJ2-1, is GAGVSQSPSNKVTEKGKDVELRCDPISGHTALYWYRQSLGQGLEFLIYFQGNSAPDKSGLPSDRFSAERTGGSVSTLTIQRTQQEDSAVYLCASSATSPMGYNEQFFGPGTRLTVL.

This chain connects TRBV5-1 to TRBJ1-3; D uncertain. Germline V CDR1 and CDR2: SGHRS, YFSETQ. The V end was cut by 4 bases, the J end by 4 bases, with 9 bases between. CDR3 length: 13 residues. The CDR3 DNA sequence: TGCGCCAGCAGCAGCGAATCAGGAAACACCATATATTTT. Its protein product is CASSSESGNTIYF.

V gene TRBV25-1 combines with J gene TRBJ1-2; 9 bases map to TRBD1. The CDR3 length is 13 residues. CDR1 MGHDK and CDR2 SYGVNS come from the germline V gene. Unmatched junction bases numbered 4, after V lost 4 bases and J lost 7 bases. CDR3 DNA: TGTGCCAGCAGTGCCACAGGGGGCGTTGGCTACACCTTC. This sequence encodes CASSATGGVGYTF.

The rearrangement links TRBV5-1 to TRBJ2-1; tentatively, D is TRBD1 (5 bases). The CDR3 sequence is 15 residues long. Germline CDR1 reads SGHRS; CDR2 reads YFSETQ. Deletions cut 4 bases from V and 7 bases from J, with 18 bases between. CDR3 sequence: CASSAGNMGWNEQFF. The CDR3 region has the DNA TGCGCCAGCAGCGCAGGGAATATGGGGTGGAATGAGCAGTTCTTC.

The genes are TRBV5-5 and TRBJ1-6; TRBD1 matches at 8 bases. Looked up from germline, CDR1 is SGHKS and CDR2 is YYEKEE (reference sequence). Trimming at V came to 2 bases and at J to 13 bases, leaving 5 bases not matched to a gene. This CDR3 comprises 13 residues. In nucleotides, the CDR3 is TGTGCCAGCAGCTTTGGACAGGGAGGGCCCCTCCACTTT. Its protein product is CASSFGQGGPLHF.

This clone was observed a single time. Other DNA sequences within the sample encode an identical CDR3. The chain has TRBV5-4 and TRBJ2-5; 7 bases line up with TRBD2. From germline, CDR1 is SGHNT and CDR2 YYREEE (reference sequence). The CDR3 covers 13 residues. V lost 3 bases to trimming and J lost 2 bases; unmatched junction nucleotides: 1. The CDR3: CASSWGGQETQYF. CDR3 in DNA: TGTGCCAGCAGCTGGGGGGGGCAAGAGACCCAGTACTTC.

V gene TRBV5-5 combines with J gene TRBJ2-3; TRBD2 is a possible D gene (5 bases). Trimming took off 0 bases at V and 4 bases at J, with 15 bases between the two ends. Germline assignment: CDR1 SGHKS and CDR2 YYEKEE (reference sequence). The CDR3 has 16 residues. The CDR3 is CASSLGVGVGSDTQYF. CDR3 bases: TGTGCCAGCAGCTTGGGAGTGGGAGTTGGGTCAGATACGCAGTATTTT.

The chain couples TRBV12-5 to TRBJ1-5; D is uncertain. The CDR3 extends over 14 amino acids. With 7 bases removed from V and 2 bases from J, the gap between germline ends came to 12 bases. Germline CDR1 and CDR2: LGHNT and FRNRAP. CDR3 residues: CASVASGGNQPQHF. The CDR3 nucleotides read TGTGCTAGTGTAGCGAGCGGCGGCAATCAGCCCCAGCATTTT.

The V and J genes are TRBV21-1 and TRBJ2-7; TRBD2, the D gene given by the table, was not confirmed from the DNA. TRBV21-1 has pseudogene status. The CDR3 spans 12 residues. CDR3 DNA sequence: TGTGCCAGGTTAAATGGGAGTTACGAGCAGTACTTC. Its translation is CARLNGSYEQYF.

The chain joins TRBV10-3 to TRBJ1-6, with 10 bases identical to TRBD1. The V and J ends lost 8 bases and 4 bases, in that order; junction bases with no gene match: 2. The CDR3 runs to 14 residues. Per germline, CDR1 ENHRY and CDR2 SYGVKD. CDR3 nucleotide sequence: TGTGCCATCCGACAGGGGGCTTATAATTCACCCCTCCACTTT. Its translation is CAIRQGAYNSPLHF.

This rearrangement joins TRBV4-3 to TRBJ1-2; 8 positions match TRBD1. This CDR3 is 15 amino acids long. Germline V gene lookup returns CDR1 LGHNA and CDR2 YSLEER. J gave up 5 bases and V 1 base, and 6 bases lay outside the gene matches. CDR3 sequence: CASSQAPTGEYGYTF. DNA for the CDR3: TGCGCCAGCAGCCAAGCCCCGACAGGGGAATATGGCTACACCTTC.

The CDR3 is CASSIEGPQGASSYNSPLHF. The CDR3 DNA reads TGTGCCAGTAGTATAGAAGGGCCACAGGGGGCGAGCTCCTATAATTCACCCCTCCACTTT. The J gene is TRBJ1-6, the V gene TRBV19, with 9 positions matching TRBD1. The CDR3 consists of 20 residues. V shed 0 bases, J shed 0 bases, and the junction held 9 bases outside the gene matches. CDR1 and CDR2 from the germline V gene are LNHDA and SQIVND (reference sequence). Supplemented by reference TRBV19 and TRBJ1-6, the full variable domain reads DGGITQSPKYLFRKEGQNVTLSCEQNLNHDAMYWYRQDPGQGLRLIYYSQIVNDFQKGDIAEGYSVSREKKESFPLTVTSAQKNPTAFYLCASSIEGPQGASSYNSPLHFGNGTRLTVT.

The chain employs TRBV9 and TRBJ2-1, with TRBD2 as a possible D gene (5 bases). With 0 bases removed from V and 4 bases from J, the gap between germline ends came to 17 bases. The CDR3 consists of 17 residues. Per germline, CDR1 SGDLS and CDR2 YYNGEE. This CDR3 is CASSVGSGPEAYNEQFF. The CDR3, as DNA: TGTGCCAGCAGCGTAGGTTCCGGACCGGAGGCGTACAATGAGCAGTTCTTC.

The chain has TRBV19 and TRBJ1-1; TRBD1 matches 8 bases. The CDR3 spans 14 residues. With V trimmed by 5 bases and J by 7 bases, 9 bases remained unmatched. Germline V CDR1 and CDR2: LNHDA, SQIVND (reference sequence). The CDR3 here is CASSATQGAREAFF. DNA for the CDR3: TGTGCCAGTAGTGCCACCCAGGGGGCGCGTGAAGCTTTCTTT.